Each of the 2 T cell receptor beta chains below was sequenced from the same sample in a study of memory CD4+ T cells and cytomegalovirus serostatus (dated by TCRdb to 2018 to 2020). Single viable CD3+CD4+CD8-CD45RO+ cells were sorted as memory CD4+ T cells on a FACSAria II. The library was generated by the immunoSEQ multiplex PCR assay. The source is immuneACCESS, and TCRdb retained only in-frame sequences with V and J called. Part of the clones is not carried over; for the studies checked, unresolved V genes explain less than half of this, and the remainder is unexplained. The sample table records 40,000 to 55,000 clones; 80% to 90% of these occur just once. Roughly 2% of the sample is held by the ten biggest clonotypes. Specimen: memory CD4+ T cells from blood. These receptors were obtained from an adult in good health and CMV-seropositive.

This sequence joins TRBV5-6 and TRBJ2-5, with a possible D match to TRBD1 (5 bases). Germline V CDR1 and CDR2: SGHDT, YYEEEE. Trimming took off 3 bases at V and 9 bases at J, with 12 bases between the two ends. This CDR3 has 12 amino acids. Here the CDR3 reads CASSSDSLPQYF. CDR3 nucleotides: TGTGCCAGCAGCTCTGACAGCCTCCCCCAGTACTTC. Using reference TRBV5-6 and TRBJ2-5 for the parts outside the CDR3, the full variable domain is DAGVTQSPTHLIKTRGQQVTLRCSPKSGHDTVSWYQQALGQGPQFIFQYYEEEERQRGNFPDRFSGHQFPNYSSELNVNALLLGDSALYLCASSSDSLPQYFGPGTRLLVL.

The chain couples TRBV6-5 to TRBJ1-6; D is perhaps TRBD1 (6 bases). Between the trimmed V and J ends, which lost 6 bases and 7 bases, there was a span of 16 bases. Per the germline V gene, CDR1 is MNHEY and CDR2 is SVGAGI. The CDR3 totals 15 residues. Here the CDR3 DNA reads TGTGCCAGCAGGCGAGGAGGGGGAAACAATTCACCCCTCCACTTT. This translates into CASRRGGGNNSPLHF.